This T cell receptor beta chain was identified in a study of cytomegalovirus exposure and HLA in healthy donors. Points from the study as a whole: Within an earlier analysis, most TCR beta V segments proved productive either about 87% or about 30% of the time.

V shed 5 bases and J 4 bases; nucleotides not matched to a gene: 6. CDR1 SGHVS and CDR2 FNYEAQ come from the germline V gene. This CDR3 spans 14 amino acids. A word on this clone: Its antigen is currently unknown.

PCR primers comprised 60 Vbeta and 13 Jbeta primers. Sequencing used immunoSEQ multiplex PCR; TCRdb keeps in-frame clones, though not all of them. The sample includes fewer than 250,000 clones, more than 75% of them seen just once. Input material: PBMCs. The sequence came from a male donor in good health and CMV-seronegative. The chain joins TRBV7-6 to TRBJ2-5; 8 bases are a match to TRBD2. CDR3 sequence reads: CASSAGLAGETQYF. The CDR3 region has the DNA TGTGCCAGCAGCGCCGGGCTAGCGGGAGAGACCCAGTACTTC.